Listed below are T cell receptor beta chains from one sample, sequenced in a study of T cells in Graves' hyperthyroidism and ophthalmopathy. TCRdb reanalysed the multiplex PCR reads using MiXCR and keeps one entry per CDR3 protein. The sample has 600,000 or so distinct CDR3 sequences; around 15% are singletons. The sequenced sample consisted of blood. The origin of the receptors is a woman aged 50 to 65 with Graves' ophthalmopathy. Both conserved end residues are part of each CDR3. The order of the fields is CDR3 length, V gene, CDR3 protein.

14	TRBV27	CASSLTTGPGELFF
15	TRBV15	CATRPGGRRTGELFF
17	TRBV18	CASSPPRWTSGLETQYF
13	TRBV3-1	CASSQGGKNIQYF
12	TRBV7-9	CASSLFKDEQFF
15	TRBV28	CASSLGGSFSYEQYF
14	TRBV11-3	CASSEASGNNEQFF
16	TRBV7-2	CASSWTTSGRANEQFF
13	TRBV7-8	CASGAGYSYEQYF
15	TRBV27	CASSLWPGMNTEAFF
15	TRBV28	CASSPSAATNEKLFF
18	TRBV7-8	CASSPLSGAGSGVQPQHF
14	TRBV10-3	CAIRAGTGDNEQFF
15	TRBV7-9	CASSQSRAGGYGYTF